Reported below is one TCR beta chain. The use of genomic DNA as template underpinned the TCR beta VDJ and CDR3 profiling. TCRdb called the reads again in MiXCR, with one record for every CDR3 protein. The data hold about 290,000 distinct CDR3 sequences, with under 65% observed a single time. All sequencing subjects had displayed CD8+CD57+ cell expansion on flow cytometry. These data belong to a study of CD8+CD57+ T cells in acquired aplastic anemia. This CDR3 spans 18 amino acids. J lost 4 bases, V lost 0 bases, and 8 bases had no gene match. Germline CDR1 and CDR2: LGHDT and YNNKEL (reference sequence).

This clonotype was obtained from a human donor with aplastic anemia. The rearrangement joins TRBV3-1 to TRBJ2-3; TRBD2 matches 12 bases. Sequenced material: sorted CD4+, CD8+, or CD8+CD57+ T cells (not recorded which) from PBMCs. This CDR3 reads CASSQELAGGGAADTQYF. The CDR3 DNA follows: TGTGCCAGCAGCCAAGAACTAGCGGGGGGTGGTGCGGCAGATACGCAGTATTTT.